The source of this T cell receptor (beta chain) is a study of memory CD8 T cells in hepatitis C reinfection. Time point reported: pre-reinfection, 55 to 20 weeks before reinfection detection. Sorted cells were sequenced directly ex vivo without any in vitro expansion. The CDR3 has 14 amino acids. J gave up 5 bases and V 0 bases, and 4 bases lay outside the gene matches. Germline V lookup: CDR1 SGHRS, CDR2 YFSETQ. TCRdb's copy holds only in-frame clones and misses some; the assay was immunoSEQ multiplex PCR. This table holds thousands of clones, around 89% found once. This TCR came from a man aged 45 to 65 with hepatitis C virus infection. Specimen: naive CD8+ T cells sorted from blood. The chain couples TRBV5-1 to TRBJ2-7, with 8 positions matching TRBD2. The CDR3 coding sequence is TGCGCCAGCAGCTTGGAAACGGGAGGGGACGAGCAGTACTTC. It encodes CASSLETGGDEQYF. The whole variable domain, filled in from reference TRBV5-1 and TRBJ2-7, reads KAGVTQTPRYLIKTRGQQVTLSCSPISGHRSVSWYQQTPGQGLQFLFEYFSETQRNKGNFPGRFSGRQFSNSRSEMNVSTLELGDSALYLCASSLETGGDEQYFGPGTRLTVT.